The T cell receptor (beta chain) described here comes from a study of OX40 agonist ivuxolimab in advanced cancers. Overall study: Intravenous ivuxolimab at 0.01 to 10 mg/kg was given to patients every 2 weeks. Study outcomes and limitations: The CD4+ and CD8+ T cells in the blood had expanded clonally by week 6 at 0.1 to 3.0 mg/kg. Antigens targeted by the expanded peripheral T cells were not determined.

In germline, CDR1 is SEHNR, CDR2 FQNEAQ (reference sequence). This CDR3 contains 13 residues. The junction had 8 bases not matched to a gene; V was cut back by 5 bases and J by 8 bases. Method: immunoSEQ multiplex PCR; TCRdb's copy keeps in-frame clones and lacks some. This repertoire shows roughly 55,000 clones, more than 75% found once; its top ten account for 3.5% to 5.5%. Concerning this clone itself: Its antigen is unknown.

The timepoints at which blood was sampled were baseline, cycle 4 day 1, and cycle 7 day 1. Sequenced material: CD4+ or CD8+ T cells sorted from blood, taken in a trial of the OX40 agonist ivuxolimab. The source of this sequence is an adult with an advanced solid tumor such as melanoma, head and neck, liver or kidney cancer. V usage is TRBV7-9 and J usage is TRBJ1-2; TRBD1 matches 7 bases. The CDR3 protein is CASSISTGNGYTF. The CDR3 coding sequence is TGTGCCAGCAGCATATCGACAGGGAACGGCTACACCTTC.